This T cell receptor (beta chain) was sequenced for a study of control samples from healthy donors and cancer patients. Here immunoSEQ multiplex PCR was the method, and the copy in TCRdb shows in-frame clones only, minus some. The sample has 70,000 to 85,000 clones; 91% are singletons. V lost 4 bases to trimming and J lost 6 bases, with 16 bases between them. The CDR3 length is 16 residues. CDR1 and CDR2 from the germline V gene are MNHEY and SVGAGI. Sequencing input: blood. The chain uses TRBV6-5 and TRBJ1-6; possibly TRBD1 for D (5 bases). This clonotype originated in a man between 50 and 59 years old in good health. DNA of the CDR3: TGTGCCAGCAGTTTTAGGCAAGGGGCTGGTAATTCACCCCTCCACTTT. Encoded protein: CASSFRQGAGNSPLHF.